These T cell receptor beta chains were read from a single sample in a study of T cells in Graves' hyperthyroidism and ophthalmopathy. TCRdb redid the calling of the multiplex PCR reads with MiXCR, one entry per CDR3 protein. The sample has hundreds of thousands of distinct CDR3 sequences; roughly a quarter are singletons. The sequenced material came from blood. These TCRs come from a woman aged 25 to 39 with Graves' ophthalmopathy. The CDR3 runs from the conserved cysteine through the conserved F or W. Each record gives: clone size, J gene, D gene, V gene, CDR3 protein, CDR3 DNA. D genes are given only for firm matches. The size of a clone is reported for some rows only, either as once, few or many, or as a class for expanded clones.

>many|TRBJ1-3|.|TRBV12-3/TRBV12-4
CASSPRVSGNTIYF
TGTGCCAGCAGTCCCAGGGTCTCTGGAAACACCATATATTTT
>many|TRBJ1-1|TRBD1|TRBV20-1
CSAGGQVNTEAFF
TGCAGTGCTGGTGGACAGGTGAACACTGAAGCTTTCTTT
>few|TRBJ2-5|.|TRBV7-8
CASSLERQYQETQYF
TGTGCCAGCAGCTTAGAGAGACAGTACCAAGAGACCCAGTACTTC
>many|TRBJ2-2|TRBD1|TRBV2
CASSGQGASTGELFF
TGTGCCAGCAGTGGACAGGGGGCCTCCACCGGGGAGCTGTTTTTT
>many|TRBJ1-1|.|TRBV6-4
CASSGWGENTEAFF
TGTGCCAGCTCGGGGTGGGGTGAGAACACTGAAGCTTTCTTT
>.|TRBJ1-1|.|TRBV11-2
CASSLAVGWTEAFF
TGTGCCAGCAGCTTAGCCGTAGGATGGACTGAAGCTTTCTTT
>.|TRBJ2-2|TRBD2|TRBV11-2
CASSPGLAGVLGELFF
TGTGCCAGCAGCCCGGGACTAGCGGGAGTTCTCGGGGAGCTGTTTTTT
>many|TRBJ2-2|TRBD1|TRBV10-3
CAISESRTGVTGELFF
TGTGCCATCAGTGAGTCAAGGACAGGGGTCACCGGGGAGCTGTTTTTT
>many|TRBJ1-1|TRBD1|TRBV12-3/TRBV12-4
CASRTDRANTEAFF
TGTGCCAGCAGAACGGACAGGGCAAACACTGAAGCTTTCTTT
>many|TRBJ1-2|.|TRBV3-1
CASSQDRAGPYGYTF
TGTGCCAGCAGCCAAGATCGTGCAGGGCCCTATGGCTACACCTTC
>many|TRBJ1-1|.|TRBV10-3
CAISRGLNTEAFF
TGTGCCATCAGTCGAGGACTTAACACTGAAGCTTTCTTT
>few|TRBJ1-2|.|TRBV27
CASSLSRTETYYGYTF
TGTGCCAGCAGTTTATCGAGGACAGAAACTTACTATGGCTACACCTTC
>.|TRBJ1-1|TRBD1|TRBV6-1
CASRGYRDRAGLAFF
TGTGCCAGCAGAGGATATCGGGACAGGGCGGGTTTAGCTTTCTTT
>many|TRBJ2-7|.|TRBV5-1
CASSLGPGFYEQYF
TGCGCCAGCAGCTTGGGCCCAGGGTTTTACGAGCAGTACTTC
>many|TRBJ2-6|.|TRBV6-2/TRBV6-3
CASSLKRTAGANVLTF
TGTGCCAGCAGTCTCAAACGGACCGCTGGGGCCAACGTCCTGACTTTC
>many|TRBJ1-1|TRBD1|TRBV7-9
CASRTQGGNTEAFF
TGTGCCAGCCGCACCCAGGGGGGGAACACTGAAGCTTTCTTT
>.|TRBJ1-1|.|TRBV10-3
CAISELSGNTEAFF
TGTGCCATCAGTGAGCTAAGCGGAAACACTGAAGCTTTCTTT
>few|TRBJ1-1|TRBD1|TRBV6-2/TRBV6-3
CASSYNRDRGWTEAFF
TGTGCCAGCAGTTACAACCGGGACAGGGGATGGACTGAAGCTTTCTTT
>.|TRBJ1-2|.|TRBV4-1
CASSQVRGGRGYTF
TGCGCCAGCAGCCAGGTACGGGGCGGGAGAGGCTACACCTTC
>.|TRBJ2-7|TRBD1|TRBV12-3/TRBV12-4
CASSWDSVPYEQYF
TGTGCCAGCAGTTGGGACAGCGTACCTTACGAGCAGTACTTC
>many|TRBJ1-5|.|TRBV6-1
CASSDGRYSNQPQHF
TGTGCCAGCAGTGATGGTCGGTATAGCAATCAGCCCCAGCATTTT
>many|TRBJ1-1|TRBD1|TRBV11-1
CASSFGAGGAGTEAFF
TGTGCCAGCAGCTTTGGTGCAGGGGGCGCCGGCACTGAAGCTTTCTTT
>.|TRBJ2-5|TRBD2|TRBV2
CASQRGGRETQYF
TGTGCCAGCCAGCGGGGGGGCCGAGAGACCCAGTACTTC
>.|TRBJ1-6|.|TRBV20-1
CSASRQYNSPLHF
TGCAGTGCTAGTCGGCAGTATAATTCACCACTCCACTTT
>many|TRBJ2-7|.|TRBV6-2/TRBV6-3
CASSYSRDGYEQYF
TGTGCCAGCAGTTACTCCCGGGACGGCTACGAGCAGTACTTC
>many|TRBJ1-5|TRBD1|TRBV6-4
CASRQGQYSNQPQHF
TGTGCCAGCAGGCAGGGACAGTATAGCAATCAGCCCCAGCATTTT
>many|TRBJ2-7|TRBD1|TRBV27
CASSLSGQGRYEQYF
TGTGCCAGCAGTTTATCGGGACAGGGTCGCTACGAGCAGTACTTC
>many|TRBJ1-5|.|TRBV19
CASSIGGGGNGNQPQHF
TGTGCCAGTAGTATAGGAGGTGGGGGAAACGGCAATCAGCCCCAGCATTTT
>few|TRBJ2-7|.|TRBV18
CASSPQDGTYEQYF
TGTGCCAGCTCACCACAGGACGGAACCTACGAGCAGTACTTC
>.|TRBJ1-1|.|TRBV19
CASSTLEGSTEAFF
TGTGCCAGTAGTACCCTAGAAGGGAGCACTGAAGCTTTCTTT
>many|TRBJ1-2|.|TRBV4-2
CASSQETQESYGYTF
TGTGCCAGCAGCCAAGAGACACAGGAATCCTATGGCTACACCTTC
>.|TRBJ2-7|TRBD2|TRBV7-2
CASSFTREWEQYF
TGTGCCAGCAGCTTTACGCGGGAGTGGGAGCAGTACTTC
>many|TRBJ2-6|.|TRBV6-1
CASSGRPVGANVLTF
TGTGCCAGCAGTGGGCGACCGGTAGGGGCCAACGTCCTGACTTTC
>many|TRBJ2-4|.|TRBV20-1
CSAREMPGALAKNIKYF
TGCAGTGCTAGAGAGATGCCAGGGGCACTAGCCAAAAACATTAAGTACTTC
>many|TRBJ2-2|.|TRBV7-9
CASFGDTGELFF
TGTGCCAGCTTCGGGGACACCGGGGAGCTGTTTTTT
>few|TRBJ1-2|TRBD1|TRBV10-3
CAISVGTAANYGYTF
TGTGCCATCAGTGTCGGGACAGCAGCTAACTATGGCTACACCTTC
>few|TRBJ1-5|.|TRBV29-1
CSVSYYSNQPQHF
TGCAGCGTGTCTTACTATAGCAATCAGCCCCAGCATTTT
>.|TRBJ1-1|.|TRBV3-1
CASSQEVMNTEAFF
TGTGCCAGCAGCCAAGAAGTTATGAACACTGAAGCTTTCTTT
>.|TRBJ1-2|.|TRBV6-1
CASSDNTGTRNGYTF
TGTGCCAGCAGTGATAATACCGGGACACGGAATGGCTACACCTTC
>many|TRBJ2-5|TRBD2|TRBV28
CASSRTTSGQETQYF
TGTGCCAGCAGTCGTACGACTAGCGGTCAAGAGACCCAGTACTTC
>many|TRBJ1-2|.|TRBV19
CASEGQLYGYTF
TGTGCCTCGGAAGGACAGCTTTATGGCTACACCTTC
>.|TRBJ2-2|.|TRBV3-1
CASSQDEHQPGELFF
TGTGCCAGCAGCCAAGACGAGCATCAACCGGGGGAGCTGTTTTTT
>.|TRBJ1-5|.|TRBV6-1
CASRRQNNQPQHF
TGTGCCAGCAGAAGACAGAACAATCAGCCCCAGCATTTT
>many|TRBJ1-1|.|TRBV19
CASSIGPRREAFF
TGTGCCAGTAGTATAGGCCCCCGGCGGGAAGCTTTCTTT
>few|TRBJ2-5|.|TRBV20-1
CSAREPQSGTQYF
TGCAGTGCTAGAGAGCCCCAGTCGGGGACCCAGTACTTC
>.|TRBJ1-1|.|TRBV4-2
CASSQASGSRDTEAFF
TGTGCCAGCAGCCAAGCTTCAGGGAGTAGGGACACTGAAGCTTTCTTT
>.|TRBJ2-7|.|TRBV29-1
CSAQQGPYEQYF
TGCAGCGCACAACAGGGACCCTACGAGCAGTACTTC
>.|TRBJ2-2|TRBD2|TRBV2
CASSGELAVSNTGELWF
TGTGCCAGCAGTGGCGAGCTAGCGGTATCGAACACCGGGGAGCTGTGGTTT
>.|TRBJ1-5|TRBD1|TRBV2
CASKGQGARGGNQPQHF
TGTGCCAGCAAGGGACAGGGGGCGCGAGGAGGCAATCAGCCCCAGCATTTT
>many|TRBJ1-1|.|TRBV9
CASSVVLTPRGGMNTEAFF
TGTGCCAGCAGCGTAGTCTTGACCCCTCGGGGGGGTATGAACACTGAAGCTTTCTTT
>many|TRBJ1-5|.|TRBV7-2
CASSLGGRSNQPQHF
TGTGCCAGCAGCTTAGGGGGTAGGAGCAATCAGCCCCAGCATTTT
>few|TRBJ2-5|TRBD1|TRBV7-8
CASSDRDRGETQYF
TGTGCCAGCAGCGACCGGGACAGGGGAGAGACCCAGTACTTC
>.|TRBJ2-7|.|TRBV27
CASSASLGVGTYEQYF
TGTGCCAGCAGCGCTTCCTTAGGGGTTGGAACCTACGAGCAGTACTTC
>.|TRBJ1-1|.|TRBV5-1
CASSLMGGSEAFF
TGCGCCAGCAGCTTGATGGGAGGCTCTGAAGCTTTCTTT